This T cell receptor beta chain was captured by sequencing in a study of blood T cells in healthy people across ages. Overall study results and limits: As naive T cell percentage varied, TCR beta diversity correlated strongly with it. Older age coincided with a roughly linear decline in TCR beta diversity per million T cells. Higher diversity, along with more naive CD4+ cells, distinguished long-lived donors from aged donors. PBMCs that were unsorted prevented a conclusive naive versus antigen-experienced comparison.

The junction had 11 bases not matched to a gene; V was cut back by 6 bases and J by 4 bases. The CDR3 covers 15 residues. Germline CDR1 is LGHDT and CDR2 is YNNKEL (reference sequence). In regard to this clonotype: Its antigen is undetermined.

Sample-barcoded 5' priming and a J-beta primer mix drove a second PCR of roughly 6 to 12 cycles. TCRdb fed the 5' RACE reads into MiXCR, producing one record per CDR3 protein. The data hold over a million distinct CDR3 sequences, with under 55% observed a single time. Material: blood. The chain links TRBV3-1 to TRBJ2-5; 7 nucleotides agree with TRBD2. The clonotype originates from a woman in her sixties in good health. The CDR3 nucleotides are TGTGCCAGCAGGACACCGGGACTAAAGACAGAGACCCAGTACTTC. It encodes CASRTPGLKTETQYF.